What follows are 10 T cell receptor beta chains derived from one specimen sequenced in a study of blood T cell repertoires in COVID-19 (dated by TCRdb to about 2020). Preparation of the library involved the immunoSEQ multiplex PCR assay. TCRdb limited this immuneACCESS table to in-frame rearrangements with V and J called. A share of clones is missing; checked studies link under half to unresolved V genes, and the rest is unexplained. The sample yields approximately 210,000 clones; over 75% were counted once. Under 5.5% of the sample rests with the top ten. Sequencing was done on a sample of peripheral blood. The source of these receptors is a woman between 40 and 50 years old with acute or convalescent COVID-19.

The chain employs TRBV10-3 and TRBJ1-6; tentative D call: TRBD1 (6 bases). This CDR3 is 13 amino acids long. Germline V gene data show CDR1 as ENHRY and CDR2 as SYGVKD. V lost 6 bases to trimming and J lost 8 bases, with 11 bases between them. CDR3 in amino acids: CAIRAPGDSPLHF. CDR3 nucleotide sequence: TGTGCCATCAGAGCACCAGGGGATTCACCCCTCCACTTT.

The DNA for the CDR3 is TGTGCCAGCAGTAGGGGGACAGCTGCTCTGGGGGGCTACACCTTC. Encoded protein: CASSRGTAALGGYTF. The rearrangement joins TRBV6-5 to TRBJ1-2; 7 bases agree with TRBD1. V shed 5 bases and J 8 bases; nucleotides not matched to a gene: 14. This CDR3 has 15 amino acids. Germline-derived CDR1 and CDR2 are MNHEY and SVGAGI.

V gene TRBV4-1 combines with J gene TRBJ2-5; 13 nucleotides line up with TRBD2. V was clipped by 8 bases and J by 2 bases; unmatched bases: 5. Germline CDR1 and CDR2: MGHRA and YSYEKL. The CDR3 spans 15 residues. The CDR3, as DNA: TGCGCCAGCGGTGGACTAGCGGGGGTACAAGAGACCCAGTACTTC. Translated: CASGGLAGVQETQYF.

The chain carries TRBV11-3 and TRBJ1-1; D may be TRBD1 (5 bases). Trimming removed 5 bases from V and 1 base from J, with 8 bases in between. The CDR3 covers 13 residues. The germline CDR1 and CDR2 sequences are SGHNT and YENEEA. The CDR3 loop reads CASSPGQNTEAFF. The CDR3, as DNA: TGTGCCAGCAGCCCCGGACAGAACACTGAAGCTTTCTTT. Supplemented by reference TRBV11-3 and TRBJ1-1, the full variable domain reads EAGVVQSPRYKIIEKKQPVAFWCNPISGHNTLYWYLQNLGQGPELLIRYENEEAVDDSQLPKDRFSAERLKGVDSTLKIQPAELGDSAVYLCASSPGQNTEAFFGQGTRLTVV.

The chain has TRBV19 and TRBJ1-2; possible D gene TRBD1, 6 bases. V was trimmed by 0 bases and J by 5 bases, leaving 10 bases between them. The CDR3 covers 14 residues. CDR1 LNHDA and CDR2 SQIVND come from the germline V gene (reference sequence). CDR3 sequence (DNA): TGTGCCAGTAGTATAGACCAGGGGCAATATGGCTACACCTTC. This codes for CASSIDQGQYGYTF. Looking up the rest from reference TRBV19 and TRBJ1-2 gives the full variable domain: DGGITQSPKYLFRKEGQNVTLSCEQNLNHDAMYWYRQDPGQGLRLIYYSQIVNDFQKGDIAEGYSVSREKKESFPLTVTSAQKNPTAFYLCASSIDQGQYGYTFGSGTRLTVV.

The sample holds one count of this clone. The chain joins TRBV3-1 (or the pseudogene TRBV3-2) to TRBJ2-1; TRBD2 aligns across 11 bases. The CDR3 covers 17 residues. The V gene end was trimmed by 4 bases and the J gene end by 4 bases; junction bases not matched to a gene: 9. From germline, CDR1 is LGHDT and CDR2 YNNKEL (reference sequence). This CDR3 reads CASSPFASGGLYNEQFF. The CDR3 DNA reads TGTGCCAGCAGCCCCTTTGCTAGCGGGGGGTTGTACAATGAGCAGTTCTTC.

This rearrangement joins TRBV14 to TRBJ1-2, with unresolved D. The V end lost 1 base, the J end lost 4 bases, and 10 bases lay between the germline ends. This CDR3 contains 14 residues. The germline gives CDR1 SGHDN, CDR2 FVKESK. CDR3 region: CASSQGGTRYGYTF. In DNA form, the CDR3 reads TGTGCCAGCAGCCAAGGAGGAACCCGCTATGGCTACACCTTC.

CDR3: CASSRQDEQFF. The CDR3 DNA reads as TGTGCCAGCAGCCGACAAGATGAGCAGTTCTTC. This chain connects TRBV5-4 to TRBJ2-1, with D unclear. Germline V gives CDR1 SGHNT, CDR2 YYREEE (reference sequence). The V end was cut by 4 bases, the J end by 8 bases, with 7 bases between. The CDR3 is 11 amino acids.

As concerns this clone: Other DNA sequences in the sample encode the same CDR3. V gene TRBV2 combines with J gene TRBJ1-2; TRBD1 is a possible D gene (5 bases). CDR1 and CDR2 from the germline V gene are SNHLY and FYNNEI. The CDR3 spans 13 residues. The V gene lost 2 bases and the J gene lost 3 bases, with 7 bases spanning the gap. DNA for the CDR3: TGTGCCAGCAGTGAACAGGGTGACTATGGCTACACCTTC. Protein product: CASSEQGDYGYTF.

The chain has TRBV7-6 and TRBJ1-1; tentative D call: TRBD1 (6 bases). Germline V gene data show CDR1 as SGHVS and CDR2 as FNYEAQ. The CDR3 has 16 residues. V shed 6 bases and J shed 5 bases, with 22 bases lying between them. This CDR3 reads CASSSGTGTWGTEAFF. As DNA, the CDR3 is TGTGCCAGCAGTTCGGGCACAGGGACATGGGGAACTGAAGCTTTCTTT.